The 25 T cell receptor beta chains in this list originate from one sample, sequenced in a study of shared clonotypes between healthy human individuals. The data were produced by immunoSEQ multiplex PCR, yet TCRdb's version contains in-frame clones alone and is incomplete. The table has more than 2,000,000 clones, more than 80% seen once. Sequences were obtained from naive CD4+ T cells sorted from blood. Subset reported: CD45RA+ positively selected. These receptors were obtained from a man between 18 and 35 years old in good health.

This chain joins TRBV18 and TRBJ1-2; D gene unclear. There are 14 residues in the CDR3. Germline-derived CDR1 and CDR2 are KGHSH and LQKENI. Trimming pared 3 bases from V and 4 bases from J, leaving 12 bases between. This CDR3 reads CASSPSGFLYGYTF. The CDR3, as DNA: TGTGCCAGCTCACCTTCAGGTTTTCTCTATGGCTACACCTTC.

The chain uses TRBV19 and TRBJ2-7; possibly TRBD1 or TRBD2 for D (6 bases each). The CDR3 is 14 amino acids. From germline, CDR1 is LNHDA and CDR2 SQIVND (reference sequence). With 4 bases removed from V and 3 bases from J, the gap between germline ends came to 13 bases. The DNA of the CDR3 is TGTGCCAGTAGTAGGGGGGACACTGGCTACGAGCAGTACTTC. It is translated as CASSRGDTGYEQYF.

Note on this clone: Other DNA sequences in this sample translate to the same CDR3. The V and J genes are TRBV7-9 and TRBJ2-3; no clear D gene. CDR3 size: 14 residues. Germline loops: CDR1 SEHNR, CDR2 FQNEAQ (reference sequence). Trimming took 1 base from V and 0 from J, leaving 5 bases between them. In nucleotides, the CDR3 is TGTGCCAGCAGCTTAGGAGCTAGCACAGATACGCAGTATTTT. Translated: CASSLGASTDTQYF.

The chain carries TRBV9 and TRBJ1-4; D possibly corresponds to TRBD1 (6 bases). Germline values: CDR1 SGDLS, CDR2 YYNGEE. Trimming cost V 3 bases and J 2 bases, with 8 bases left between them. The CDR3 runs to 14 residues. The CDR3 DNA reads TGTGCCAGCAGCGCAGGGGTGACTAATGAAAAACTGTTTTTT. Protein sequence: CASSAGVTNEKLFF.

The rearrangement uses TRBV10-1 and TRBJ2-2; D call uncertain. This CDR3 has 15 amino acids. CDR1 is WNHNN and CDR2 is SYGVQD in the germline V gene (reference sequence). V lost 3 bases and J lost 6, with 14 bases in between. The chain's CDR3 is CASSDNPAWAGELFF. The CDR3 nucleotides read TGCGCCAGCAGTGATAACCCCGCATGGGCCGGGGAGCTGTTTTTT.

Here the CDR3 reads CASSPDSQETQYF. Here the CDR3 DNA reads TGTGCCAGCAGTCCGGACAGCCAAGAGACCCAGTACTTC. The chain links TRBV6-5 to TRBJ2-5, with a possible D match to TRBD1 (6 bases). Deletions cut 5 bases from V and 1 base from J, with 8 bases between. CDR3 length equals 13 residues. The germline gives CDR1 MNHEY, CDR2 SVGAGI.

The gene calls are TRBV5-4 and TRBJ2-1; possibly TRBD2 for D (5 bases). Germline CDR1 and CDR2: SGHNT and YYREEE (reference sequence). Trimming removed 5 bases from V and 12 bases from J, with 12 bases in between. The CDR3 length is 11 residues. The CDR3 DNA reads TGTGCCAGCAGTTTCGGGGTAATGCAGTTCTTC. It is translated as CASSFGVMQFF.

This rearrangement joins TRBV19 to TRBJ1-5; D gene ambiguous. Germline lookup yields CDR1 LNHDA and CDR2 SQIVND (reference sequence). Between the trimmed V and J ends, which lost 2 bases and 0 bases, there was a span of 5 bases. The CDR3 has 14 residues. The CDR3 DNA follows: TGTGCCAGTAGTATAAGCCATAGCAATCAGCCCCAGCATTTT. It is translated as CASSISHSNQPQHF.

The J gene is TRBJ1-1, the V gene TRBV7-9, with TRBD1 as a possible D gene (6 bases). Germline V gives CDR1 SEHNR, CDR2 FQNEAQ (reference sequence). The CDR3 has 14 residues. Trimming stripped 3 bases from V and 2 bases from J, with 10 bases between. DNA of the CDR3: TGTGCCAGCAGCTTCCGACAGGTCAACACTGAAGCTTTCTTT. Its translation: CASSFRQVNTEAFF.

The chain employs TRBV6-5 and TRBJ2-3, with D maybe TRBD2 (5 bases). V dropped 4 bases and J dropped 2 bases, with 10 bases sitting between them. This CDR3 comprises 14 residues. Looked up from germline, CDR1 is MNHEY and CDR2 is SVGAGI. CDR3 nucleotide sequence: TGTGCCAGCAGTTTGACTATGACCACAGATACGCAGTATTTT. Its protein product is CASSLTMTTDTQYF.

As to this clone: The sample has other DNA sequences that encode this CDR3 too. For the CDR3, the DNA is TGTGCCAGCAGCCCCCGGGGCACTAATGAAAAACTGTTTTTT. Translation gives CASSPRGTNEKLFF. This sequence joins TRBV7-2 and TRBJ1-4; D might be TRBD1 (5 bases). CDR1 and CDR2 from the germline V gene are SGHTA and FQGNSA. V was pared by 5 bases and J by 2 bases, with 9 bases between. The CDR3 has 14 residues.

In the case of this clone: This same CDR3 is encoded by further DNA sequences in the sample. This sequence joins TRBV10-3 and TRBJ1-1, with D perhaps TRBD1 (5 bases). Germline lookup yields CDR1 ENHRY and CDR2 SYGVKD. V was cut by 10 bases and J by 5 bases, with 11 bases left in between. The CDR3 contains 11 residues. CDR3 protein: CATQGETEAFF. In nucleotides, the CDR3 is TGTGCCACTCAAGGGGAGACTGAAGCTTTCTTT.

The rearrangement joins TRBV19 to TRBJ1-5; tentative D call: TRBD1 (6 bases). Trimming took off 7 bases at V and 2 bases at J, with 18 bases between the two ends. The CDR3 is 16 residues long. Germline V CDR1 and CDR2: LNHDA, SQIVND (reference sequence). The CDR3 nucleotides are TGTGCCAGTACCCCTCTGTTGGGGGGCGGCAATCAGCCCCAGCATTTT. This gives the protein CASTPLLGGGNQPQHF.

The V and J genes are TRBV7-9 and TRBJ2-1; perhaps D is TRBD1 or TRBD2 (5 bases each). V dropped 5 bases and J dropped 7 bases, with 15 bases sitting between them. Germline V gene data show CDR1 as SEHNR and CDR2 as FQNEAQ (reference sequence). The CDR3 is 14 residues long. The CDR3 protein is CASSRDLQANEQFF. DNA of the CDR3: TGTGCCAGCAGCCGGGACCTGCAAGCTAATGAGCAGTTCTTC. The full variable domain, rest sourced from reference TRBV7-9 and TRBJ2-1, is DTGVSQNPRHKITKRGQNVTFRCDPISEHNRLYWYRQTLGQGPEFLTYFQNEAQLEKSRLLSDRFSAERPKGSFSTLEIQRTEQGDSAMYLCASSRDLQANEQFFGPGTRLTVL.

Concerning this clone itself: The same CDR3 arises from other DNA sequences in this sample as well. The chain recombines TRBV7-6 with TRBJ1-3; TRBD1 is a possible D gene (5 bases). Between the trimmed V and J ends, which lost 2 bases and 1 base, there was a span of 9 bases. From germline, CDR1 is SGHVS and CDR2 FNYEAQ. The CDR3 loop spans 15 amino acids. DNA for the CDR3: TGTGCCAGCAGCTTAATCGGGGGATCTGGAAACACCATATATTTT. The encoded protein is CASSLIGGSGNTIYF.

The chain uses TRBV4-3 and TRBJ2-3, with 8 bases identical to TRBD2. V shed 3 bases, J shed 5 bases, and the junction held 7 bases outside the gene matches. Per germline, CDR1 LGHNA and CDR2 YSLEER. This CDR3 has 15 residues. The CDR3, as DNA: TGCGCCAGCAGCCACCGCGGGACTAGGAGAGATACGCAGTATTTT. Amino acids: CASSHRGTRRDTQYF.

Details on this clone: At the DNA level, this CDR3 is encoded by other sequences in the same sample as well. This rearrangement joins TRBV7-2 to TRBJ2-3, with 8 bases that match TRBD1. Germline values: CDR1 SGHTA, CDR2 FQGNSA. The junction had 5 bases not matched to a gene; V was cut back by 4 bases and J by 2 bases. The CDR3 covers 15 residues. CDR3 bases: TGTGCCAGCAGCTCAAGGACAGGGTCCACAGATACGCAGTATTTT. Residues: CASSSRTGSTDTQYF.

The CDR3, as DNA: TGTGCCAGAAGCTTCGAAGGGGGTGGTGAAAAACTGTTTTTT. Protein sequence: CARSFEGGGEKLFF. The V call is TRBV5-3, the J call TRBJ1-4, with a weak D call TRBD1 (6 bases). TRBV5-3 is classed as an ORF, of uncertain function. Trimming shortened V by 2 bases and J by 7 bases, and 12 bases separated the two germline ends. There are 14 residues in the CDR3.

This clone was observed a single time. The V and J genes are TRBV5-1 and TRBJ1-6; 10 positions match TRBD1. Germline V gives CDR1 SGHRS, CDR2 YFSETQ. The CDR3 sequence is 17 residues long. With V trimmed by 2 bases and J by 6 bases, 8 bases remained unmatched. CDR3 coding DNA: TGCGCCAGCAGCTTCCAGGGACAGGGGCACATTAATTCACCCCTCCACTTT. Translation gives CASSFQGQGHINSPLHF.

This chain connects TRBV5-1 to TRBJ2-7; 10 nucleotides line up with TRBD1. Trimming took 4 bases from V and 5 from J; bases not matched to a gene: 6. Germline CDR1 SGHRS, CDR2 YFSETQ. CDR3 size: 14 residues. CDR3 residues: CASSPTTGGHEQYF. For the CDR3, the DNA is TGCGCCAGCAGCCCCACGACAGGGGGCCACGAGCAGTACTTC.

This sequence joins TRBV30 and TRBJ2-1; no definite D call. Germline-derived CDR1 and CDR2 are GTSNPN and SVGIG (reference sequence). The length of the CDR3 is 12 residues. Trimming took off 2 bases at V and 5 bases at J, with 7 bases between the two ends. CDR3: CAWSPDDNEQFF. The CDR3, as DNA: TGTGCCTGGAGTCCAGATGACAATGAGCAGTTCTTC.

V usage is TRBV2 and J usage is TRBJ2-7; possibly TRBD2 for D (6 bases). The V and J ends lost 6 bases and 3 bases respectively, with 18 bases between them. CDR1 is SNHLY, CDR2 FYNNEI, per germline. The CDR3 is made up of 15 amino acids. CDR3 loop: CASREGPEPIYEQYF. CDR3 nucleotides: TGTGCCAGCAGGGAGGGACCGGAACCTATCTACGAGCAGTACTTC.

The chain is built from TRBV6-5 and TRBJ1-1; 8 bases are a match to TRBD1. The V gene's germline CDR1 is MNHEY and CDR2 SVGAGI. This CDR3 spans 15 amino acids. Germline trimming cut 6 bases from V and 4 bases from J; bases unmatched to any gene: 10. The CDR3 DNA reads as TGTGCCAGCAGCTTGACAGGGGCCGCTTTCACTGAAGCTTTCTTT. Amino acid sequence: CASSLTGAAFTEAFF.

For this clone: This CDR3 is also generated by other DNA sequences in the sample. V is TRBV5-4 and J is TRBJ1-1; D gene unclear. Trimming took off 0 bases at V and 1 base at J, with 7 bases between the two ends. Germline V gene sequence: CDR1 SGHNT, CDR2 YYREEE (reference sequence). This CDR3 has 14 amino acids. In DNA form, the CDR3 reads TGTGCCAGCAGCTTGGGGCAGCGGAACACTGAAGCTTTCTTT. Encoded protein: CASSLGQRNTEAFF.

With respect to this clone: The junction departs from the called germline gene at one end, perhaps through a read error. Other DNA sequences within the sample encode an identical CDR3. The chain links TRBV7-7 to TRBJ2-1, with 8 positions matching TRBD1. CDR3 length: 15 residues. Germline lookup yields CDR1 SSHAT and CDR2 FNYEAQ (reference sequence). The CDR3: CASSPGQGVYNEQFF. The CDR3 DNA follows: TGTGCTAGCAGCCCCGGACAGGGAGTCTACAATGAGCAGTTCTTC.